What follows are 15 T cell receptor beta chains derived from one specimen sequenced in a study of blood T cell repertoires in COVID-19. The data were produced by immunoSEQ multiplex PCR, yet TCRdb's version contains in-frame clones alone and is incomplete. The data contain just under 75,000 clones, approximately 88% of them singletons. Specimen: peripheral blood. The receptors shown here come from a man of 80 years or more with active or convalescent COVID-19.

This clone was seen a single time. The gene calls are TRBV11-2 and TRBJ2-5, with TRBD1 as a possible D gene (6 bases). The CDR3 covers 16 residues. Trimming removed 6 bases from V and 5 bases from J, with 22 bases in between. Germline V lookup: CDR1 SGHAT, CDR2 FQNNGV. Written as DNA, the CDR3 is TGTGCCAGCAGTCTAGGGAGACAGGCCAAGGGGGAGACCCAGTACTTC. Its protein product is CASSLGRQAKGETQYF.

The chain couples TRBV10-3 to TRBJ2-5; the match to TRBD2 covers 8 bases. V was pared by 4 bases and J by 2 bases, with 3 bases of the junction left unmatched. CDR1 ENHRY and CDR2 SYGVKD come from the germline V gene. The CDR3 consists of 14 residues. The CDR3, as DNA: TGTGCCATCAGTGCCGGGGGGGGTCAAGAGACCCAGTACTTC. Amino acid sequence: CAISAGGGQETQYF.

This clone appeared a few times. The gene calls are TRBV4-3 and TRBJ2-7; TRBD2 agrees at 10 bases. The ends lost 5 bases at V and 7 bases at J; junction bases unmatched: 8. The CDR3 consists of 14 residues. CDR1 and CDR2 (germline): LGHNA, YSLEER. CDR3 sequence reads: CASSWTSGSGEQYF. The CDR3, as DNA: TGCGCCAGCAGCTGGACTAGCGGATCTGGGGAGCAGTACTTC.

The rearrangement joins TRBV19 to TRBJ2-7; D possibly corresponds to TRBD2 (6 bases). The V end lost 7 bases, the J end lost 0 bases, and 16 bases lay between the germline ends. The CDR3 runs to 15 residues. CDR1 and CDR2 from the germline V gene are LNHDA and SQIVND (reference sequence). CDR3 loop: CASNPGTSISYEQYF. For the CDR3, the DNA is TGTGCCAGTAACCCCGGGACTTCAATCTCCTACGAGCAGTACTTC.

The J gene is TRBJ2-2, the V gene TRBV6-2 or TRBV6-3; TRBD2 matches at 9 bases. The trim removed 6 bases at V and 6 bases at J, leaving 5 bases unmatched. The CDR3 loop spans 14 amino acids. CDR1 and CDR2 from the germline V gene are MNHEY and SVGEGT. Here the CDR3 DNA reads TGTGCCAGCAGCCCCGGGACTAGCCCCGGGGAGCTGTTTTTT. Its protein is CASSPGTSPGELFF.

The chain couples TRBV7-2 to TRBJ2-4; TRBD2 might be the D (5 bases). The CDR3 loop spans 15 amino acids. CDR1 SGHTA and CDR2 FQGNSA come from the germline V gene. V lost 1 base and J 8 bases, leaving 15 bases between the germline ends. CDR3 DNA: TGTGCCAGCAGCTTAGTTCCGGGATCCGTAGACATTCAGTACTTC. Protein sequence: CASSLVPGSVDIQYF.

This clone showed up just once. The chain is built from TRBV2 and TRBJ2-7; D is unresolved. This CDR3 has 12 residues. The V end lost 5 bases, the J end lost 0 bases, and 5 bases lay between the germline ends. The germline gives CDR1 SNHLY, CDR2 FYNNEI. The CDR3 protein is CASSRSSYEQYF. In nucleotides, the CDR3 is TGTGCCAGCAGTAGGAGCTCCTACGAGCAGTACTTC. Full variable domain (rest looked up from reference TRBV2 and TRBJ2-7): EPEVTQTPSHQVTQMGQEVILRCVPISNHLYFYWYRQILGQKVEFLVSFYNNEISEKSEIFDDQFSVERPDGSNFTLKIRSTKLEDSAMYFCASSRSSYEQYFGPGTRLTVT.

The chain combines TRBV7-2 with TRBJ2-1, with D possibly TRBD2 on 6 matching bases. Germline V gives CDR1 SGHTA, CDR2 FQGNSA. This CDR3 is 16 amino acids long. The V end was cut by 0 bases, the J end by 6 bases, with 15 bases between. CDR3 bases: TGTGCCAGCAGCTTAGCGGGTACGGGAGACTTCAATGAGCAGTTCTTC. Its protein is CASSLAGTGDFNEQFF.

The chain employs TRBV19 and TRBJ2-7, with D perhaps TRBD1 (6 bases). CDR1 is LNHDA, CDR2 SQIVND, per germline (reference sequence). The CDR3 extends over 14 amino acids. Trimming shortened V by 5 bases and J by 6 bases, and 17 bases separated the two germline ends. The CDR3 is CASSPVSGAGEQYF. The CDR3 DNA is TGTGCCAGTAGTCCGGTATCAGGGGCGGGCGAGCAGTACTTC.

This clone was counted a few times. This sequence joins TRBV11-2 and TRBJ2-2; 8 nucleotides line up with TRBD2. Losses at the gene ends were 0 bases for V and 4 bases for J; bases not matched to a gene: 10. This CDR3 comprises 18 residues. The V gene's germline CDR1 is SGHAT and CDR2 FQNNGV. CDR3 DNA: TGTGCCAGCAGCTTAGATCTAGGAATAGCGGGGCGCACCGGGGAGCTGTTTTTT. This sequence encodes CASSLDLGIAGRTGELFF.

The V gene is TRBV27, the J gene TRBJ2-7, with TRBD1 matching over 8 bases. The CDR3 is made up of 13 amino acids. Trimming cost V 6 bases and J 3 bases; bases outside gene matches: 4. Germline assignment: CDR1 MNHEY and CDR2 SMNVEV (reference sequence). The CDR3 nucleotides read TGTGCCAGCAGGATTACAGGGGGCTACGAGCAGTACTTC. Translating gives CASRITGGYEQYF.

The chain recombines TRBV6-2 or TRBV6-3 with TRBJ2-1, with 12 bases that match TRBD2. The CDR3 has 15 amino acids. Unmatched junction bases numbered 7, after V lost 6 bases and J lost 7 bases. The germline V gene encodes CDR1 MNHEY and CDR2 SVGEGT. CDR3 sequence reads: CASSPLAGGRNEQFF. CDR3 bases: TGTGCCAGCAGCCCACTAGCGGGAGGAAGGAATGAGCAGTTCTTC.

The chain uses TRBV6-2 or TRBV6-3 and TRBJ1-2; D is possibly TRBD1 (5 bases). Per germline, CDR1 MNHEY and CDR2 SVGEGT. V was shortened by 6 bases and J by 4 bases, with 15 bases between the two germline ends. This CDR3 is built from 14 residues. This CDR3 reads CASSKTGGGYGYTF. The CDR3 DNA reads TGTGCCAGCAGCAAAACAGGCGGTGGCTATGGCTACACCTTC.

The chain combines TRBV30 with TRBJ1-5; 7 bases match TRBD1. Germline CDR1 GTSNPN, CDR2 SVGIG (reference sequence). V lost 5 bases, J lost 2 bases, and 3 bases stayed unmatched. CDR3 length: 13 residues. CDR3 sequence (DNA): TGTGCCTGGGGGGACAGTCGCAATCAGCCCCAGCATTTT. Its protein product is CAWGDSRNQPQHF.

V and J are TRBV3-1 (or the pseudogene TRBV3-2) and TRBJ2-5, with 7 bases matching TRBD2. The CDR3 spans 16 residues. Germline V CDR1 and CDR2: LGHDT, YNNKEL (reference sequence). V was pared by 2 bases and J by 2 bases, with 8 bases of the junction left unmatched. The DNA for the CDR3 is TGTGCCAGCAGCCAAAGAAGCGGGGCCTTTCAAGAGACCCAGTACTTC. Protein sequence: CASSQRSGAFQETQYF.